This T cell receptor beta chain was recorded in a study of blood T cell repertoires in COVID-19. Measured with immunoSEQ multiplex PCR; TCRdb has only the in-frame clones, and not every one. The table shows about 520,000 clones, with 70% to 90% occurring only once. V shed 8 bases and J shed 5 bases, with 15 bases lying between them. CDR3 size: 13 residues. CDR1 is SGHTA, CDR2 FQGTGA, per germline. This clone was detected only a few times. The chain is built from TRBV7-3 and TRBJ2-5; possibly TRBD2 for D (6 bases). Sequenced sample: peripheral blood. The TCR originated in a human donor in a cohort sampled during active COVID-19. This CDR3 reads CASDRGLAETQYF. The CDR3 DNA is TGTGCCAGCGACCGGGGGTTAGCGGAGACCCAGTACTTC.